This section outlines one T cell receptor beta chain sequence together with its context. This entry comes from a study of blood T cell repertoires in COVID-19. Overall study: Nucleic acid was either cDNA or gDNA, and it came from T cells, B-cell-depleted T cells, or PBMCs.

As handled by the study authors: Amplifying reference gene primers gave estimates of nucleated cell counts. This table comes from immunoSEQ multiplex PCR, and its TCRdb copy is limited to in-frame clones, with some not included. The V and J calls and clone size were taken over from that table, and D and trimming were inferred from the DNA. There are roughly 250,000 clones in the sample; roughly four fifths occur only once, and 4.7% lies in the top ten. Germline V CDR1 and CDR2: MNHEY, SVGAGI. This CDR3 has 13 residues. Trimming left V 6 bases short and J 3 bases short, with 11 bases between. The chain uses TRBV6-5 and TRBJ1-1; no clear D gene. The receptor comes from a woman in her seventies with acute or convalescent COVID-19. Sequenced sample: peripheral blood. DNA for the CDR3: TGTGCCAGCAGCGCGCGGGCCTACACTGAAGCTTTCTTT. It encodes CASSARAYTEAFF.